A selection of T cell receptor beta chains follows, all from one sample in a study of blood T cell repertoires in COVID-19. This table comes from immunoSEQ multiplex PCR, and its TCRdb copy is limited to in-frame clones, with some not included. The profile shows over 300,000 clones, approximately 88% of them singletons. Input material: peripheral blood. All receptors come from a man aged 18 to 35 who had recovered from COVID-19. The CDR3 runs from the conserved cysteine through the conserved F or W. Fields, in order: J gene, D gene, V gene, clone size, CDR3 protein, CDR3 DNA. D genes are given only for firm matches. Clone size is stated in some rows and not others, as once, few, many or a class when expanded.

TRBJ2-7,TRBD1,TRBV18,NA,CASSPPGTGGSSEQYF,TGTGCCAGCTCACCACCCGGGACAGGGGGATCGTCCGAGCAGTACTTC
TRBJ2-1,NA,TRBV5-1,NA,CASSLRTEGLASRHEQFF,TGCGCCAGCAGCTTGAGAACGGAGGGGTTGGCGTCACGTCATGAGCAGTTCTTC
TRBJ2-1,TRBD2,TRBV5-1,NA,CASSLGTSGSYNEQFF,TGCGCCAGCAGCTTGGGGACTAGCGGGTCCTACAATGAGCAGTTCTTC
TRBJ1-1,NA,TRBV4-1,NA,CASSQVPMNTEAFF,TGCGCCAGCAGCCAAGTCCCCATGAACACTGAAGCTTTCTTT
TRBJ2-2,NA,TRBV2,NA,CATNGDTGELFF,TGTGCCACTAACGGGGACACCGGGGAGCTGTTTTTT
TRBJ2-7,NA,TRBV18,once,CASSPPDSSSYEQYF,TGTGCCAGCTCACCACCGGATAGCAGCTCCTACGAGCAGTACTTC
TRBJ1-5,TRBD1,TRBV7-7,NA,CASSSNLGQGAIQPQHF,TGTGCTAGCAGCTCGAATTTGGGACAGGGAGCGATTCAGCCCCAGCATTTT
TRBJ2-3,TRBD1,TRBV5-8,NA,CASSLGTGGSADTQYF,TGTGCCAGCAGCTTGGGGACAGGGGGCAGCGCAGATACGCAGTATTTT
TRBJ2-5,NA,TRBV6-6,NA,CASNRDQETQYF,TGTGCCAGCAACCGGGACCAAGAGACCCAGTACTTC
TRBJ1-2,TRBD1,TRBV30,once,CAWTRDRGVYGYTF,TGTGCCTGGACTCGGGACAGGGGGGTCTATGGCTACACCTTC
TRBJ2-2,NA,TRBV5-1,NA,CASSFQTGELFF,TGCGCCAGCAGCTTTCAAACCGGGGAGCTGTTTTTT
TRBJ1-5,NA,TRBV27,few,CASSLGPGRPQPQHF,TGTGCCAGCAGTTTGGGGCCAGGGCGGCCACAGCCCCAGCATTTT
TRBJ1-2,TRBD1,TRBV5-8,NA,CASSLQGVGYTF,TGTGCCAGCAGCCTGCAGGGGGTAGGCTACACCTTC
TRBJ2-3,TRBD2,TRBV5-1,NA,CASSLGSGASTDTQYF,TGCGCCAGCAGCTTGGGCAGCGGGGCTAGCACAGATACGCAGTATTTT
TRBJ2-3,NA,TRBV18,NA,CASSPVTTYTDTQYF,TGTGCCAGCTCACCTGTAACTACTTACACAGATACGCAGTATTTT
TRBJ1-4,TRBD1,TRBV30,once,CAWSGRDRGATNEKLFF,TGTGCCTGGAGTGGAAGGGACAGGGGGGCAACTAATGAAAAACTGTTTTTT
TRBJ1-1,TRBD1,TRBV5-4,NA,CASSLETGGGTEAFF,TGTGCCAGCAGCTTAGAAACAGGGGGCGGAACTGAAGCTTTCTTT
TRBJ1-1,TRBD1,TRBV11-3,NA,CASSPLDRGPMRGEAFF,TGTGCCAGCAGCCCGCTGGACAGGGGCCCGATGAGAGGTGAAGCTTTCTTT
TRBJ2-1,NA,TRBV20-1,few,CSAERSREQFF,TGCAGTGCTGAGCGCAGTCGTGAGCAGTTCTTC
TRBJ1-2,NA,TRBV9,NA,CASSLGRHHNYGYTF,TGTGCCAGCAGCCTCGGTAGACACCATAACTATGGCTACACCTTC